The source of this T cell receptor (beta chain) is a study of blood T cell repertoires in COVID-19. Study details: PBMCs, B-cell-depleted T cells, or T cells were the source of the cDNA or gDNA that made up the material.

The germline V and J ends were trimmed by 6 bases and 2 bases, with 10 bases remaining between them. This CDR3 has 13 amino acids. Germline CDR1 MDHEN, CDR2 SYDVKM. This clone was seen a single time. Other nucleotide sequences in the sample specify the same CDR3. The authors' processing: Researchers report that nucleated cell counts were estimated from reference gene primer amplification. Measured with immunoSEQ multiplex PCR; TCRdb has only the in-frame clones, and not every one. The V and J calls and the clone size are those of that table, but D and trimming were determined from the DNA. The sample shows 180,000 or so clones, roughly 81% of them seen only once.

The sequenced material came from peripheral blood. V gene TRBV28 combines with J gene TRBJ1-2; tentative D call: TRBD1 (6 bases). This TCR derives from a woman aged 40-49 years with COVID-19, enrolled during active disease. As DNA, the CDR3 is TGTGCCAGCAGCCTCGGACAGAACTATGGCTACACCTTC. This encodes CASSLGQNYGYTF.